This TCR beta chain was obtained from a study of blood T cells in healthy people across ages. As regards this clonotype: Antigen: not known.

A sample-barcoded 5' primer and a J-beta primer mix were used in a second PCR of roughly 6 to 12 cycles. MiXCR, applied by TCRdb to the 5' RACE reads, yields one record per CDR3 protein. The sample lists a few hundred thousand distinct CDR3 sequences, roughly half occurring once. CDR1 is MNHNY, CDR2 SVGAGI, per germline (reference sequence). The CDR3 totals 14 residues. The V end lost 2 bases, the J end lost 5 bases, and 10 bases lay between the germline ends. Findings of the study overall: Fewer expanded clones and more diversity marked long-lived versus aged donors. In older individuals, TCR beta diversity per million T cells was lower, falling roughly linearly with age.

This receptor was obtained from a man aged 60 to 75 in good health. The rearrangement joins TRBV6-6 to TRBJ2-1; D possibly corresponds to TRBD1 (5 bases). Sample: blood. The DNA of the CDR3 is TGTGCCAGCAGTTACGAGGCAGGGAACAATGAGCAGTTCTTC. Translated, it gives CASSYEAGNNEQFF.